Listed here is a single T cell receptor beta chain. This sample was taken from a study of blood T cell repertoires in COVID-19. Overall study: Acute-phase and convalescent COVID-19 samples originated in the United States, Italy and Spain. PBMCs, B-cell-depleted T cells, or T cells provided the cDNA or gDNA that made up the material.

The authors' processing: Reference gene primer amplification gave nucleated cell count estimates. Sequencing was performed with immunoSEQ multiplex PCR; in TCRdb, only in-frame clones are kept and a portion is missing. V and J calls and clone size are those listed in that table; D and trimming were worked out from the DNA. This sample has about 280,000 clones, with around 90% found just once. V was pared by 4 bases and J by 4 bases, with 13 bases between. This CDR3 comprises 14 residues. Germline V gene data show CDR1 as SGHRS and CDR2 as YFSETQ. Study members were between about 18 and 100 years old and lived in roughly 24 US regions.

Sample: PBMCs or T cells enriched from blood (not recorded which). This sequence joins TRBV5-1 and TRBJ2-3, with D possibly matching TRBD2 (5 bases). The TCR comes from a man between 40 and 49 years old who had been exposed to COVID-19. The CDR3 coding sequence is TGCGCCAGCAGCCCCCCCGGGAATGCAGATACGCAGTATTTT. Amino acid sequence: CASSPPGNADTQYF.